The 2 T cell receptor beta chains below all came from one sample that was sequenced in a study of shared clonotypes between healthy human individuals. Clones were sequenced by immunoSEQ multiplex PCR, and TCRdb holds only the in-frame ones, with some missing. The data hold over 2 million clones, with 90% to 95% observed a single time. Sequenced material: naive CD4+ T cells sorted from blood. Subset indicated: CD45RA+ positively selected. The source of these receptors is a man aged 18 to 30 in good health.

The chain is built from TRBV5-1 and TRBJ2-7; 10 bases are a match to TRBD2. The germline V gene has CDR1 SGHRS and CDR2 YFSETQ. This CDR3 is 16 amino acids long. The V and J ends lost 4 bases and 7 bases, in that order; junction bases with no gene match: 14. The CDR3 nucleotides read TGCGCCAGCAGCCCATGGCTCACTAGCGGGGCTGGGGAGCAGTACTTC. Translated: CASSPWLTSGAGEQYF.

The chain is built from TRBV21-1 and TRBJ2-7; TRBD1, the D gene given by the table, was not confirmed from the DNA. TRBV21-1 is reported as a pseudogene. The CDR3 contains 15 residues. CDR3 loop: CASTSTETYSYEQYF. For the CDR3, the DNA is TGTGCCAGCACCTCGACAGAGACTTACTCCTACGAGCAGTACTTC.